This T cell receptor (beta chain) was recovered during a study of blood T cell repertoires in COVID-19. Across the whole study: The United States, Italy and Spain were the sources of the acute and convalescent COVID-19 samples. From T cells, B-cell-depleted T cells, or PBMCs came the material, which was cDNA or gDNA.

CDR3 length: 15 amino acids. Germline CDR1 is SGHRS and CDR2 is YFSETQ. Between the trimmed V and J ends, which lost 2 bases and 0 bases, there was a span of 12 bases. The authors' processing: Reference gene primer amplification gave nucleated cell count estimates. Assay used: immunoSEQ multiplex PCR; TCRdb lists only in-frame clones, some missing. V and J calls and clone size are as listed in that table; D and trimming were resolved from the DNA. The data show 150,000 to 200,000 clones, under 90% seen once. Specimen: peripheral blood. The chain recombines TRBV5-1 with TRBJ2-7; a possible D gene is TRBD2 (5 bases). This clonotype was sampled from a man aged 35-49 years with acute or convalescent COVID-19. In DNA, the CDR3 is TGCGCCAGCAGCTTTTCCGGGGAGATCTCCTACGAGCAGTACTTC. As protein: CASSFSGEISYEQYF.